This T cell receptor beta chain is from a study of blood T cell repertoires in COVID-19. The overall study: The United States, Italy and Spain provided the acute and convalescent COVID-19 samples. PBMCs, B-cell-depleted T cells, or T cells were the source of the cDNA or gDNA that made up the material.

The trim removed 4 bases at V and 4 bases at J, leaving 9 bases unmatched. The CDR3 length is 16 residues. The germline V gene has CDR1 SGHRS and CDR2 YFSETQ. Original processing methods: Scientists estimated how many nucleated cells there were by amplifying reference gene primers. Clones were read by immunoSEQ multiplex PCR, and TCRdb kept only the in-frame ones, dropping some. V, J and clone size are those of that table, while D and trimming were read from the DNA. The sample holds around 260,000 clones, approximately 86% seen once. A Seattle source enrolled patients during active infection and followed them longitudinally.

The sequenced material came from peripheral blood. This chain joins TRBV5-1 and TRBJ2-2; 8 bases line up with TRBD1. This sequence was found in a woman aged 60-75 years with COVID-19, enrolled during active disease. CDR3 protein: CASSTGTGNPTGELFF. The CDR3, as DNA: TGCGCCAGCAGCACCGGGACAGGCAATCCCACCGGGGAGCTGTTTTTT.